This entry lists 16 T cell receptor beta chains sequenced from one sample in a study of T cell responses to AZD1222 COVID-19 vaccine. Here immunoSEQ multiplex PCR was the method, and the copy in TCRdb shows in-frame clones only, minus some. The top ten clones hold roughly 2.7% of a sample with about 120,000 clones, 75% to 90% of them seen once. Specimen: peripheral blood, collected 28 days after the second AZD1222 dose. The receptors here all came from an adult who received the AZD1222 COVID-19 vaccine.

This chain links TRBV11-2 with TRBJ2-1; 11 bases agree with TRBD1. CDR1 is SGHAT, CDR2 FQNNGV, per germline. CDR3 size: 13 residues. The V and J ends lost 7 bases and 9 bases, in that order; junction bases with no gene match: 5. Here the CDR3 reads CASTDRGRIEQFF. The CDR3 DNA reads TGTGCCAGCACGGACAGGGGGCGGATTGAGCAGTTCTTC.

This chain joins TRBV4-3 and TRBJ1-5; no clear D gene. Trimming pared 0 bases from V and 5 bases from J, leaving 20 bases between. The germline V gene has CDR1 LGHNA and CDR2 YSLEER. This CDR3 is built from 18 residues. The CDR3 DNA reads as TGCGCCAGCAGCCAAGATCTCGAGGTGGGTAGGGTGTATCAGCCCCAGCATTTT. The encoded protein is CASSQDLEVGRVYQPQHF.

The V gene is TRBV7-3, the J gene TRBJ2-3, with 10 bases identical to TRBD2. The CDR3 is made up of 16 amino acids. V shed 5 bases and J 9 bases; nucleotides not matched to a gene: 14. In germline, CDR1 is SGHTA, CDR2 FQGTGA. The CDR3 DNA follows: TGTGCCAGCAGCACCCGACTAGCGGGTGGATTGGGCACGCAGTATTTT. Residues: CASSTRLAGGLGTQYF.

J is TRBJ1-1 and V is TRBV6-6; weak D call: TRBD1 (5 bases). Germline V gene lookup returns CDR1 MNHNY and CDR2 SVGAGI (reference sequence). This CDR3 spans 13 amino acids. V lost 2 bases, J lost 8 bases, and 12 bases lay in between. The CDR3 coding sequence is TGTGCCAGCAGTTACGGGACTTCCCAAGAAGCTTTCTTT. Amino acids: CASSYGTSQEAFF.

This clone has only a few counts. The chain has TRBV9 and TRBJ2-7, with D perhaps TRBD1 (6 bases). V was pared by 0 bases and J by 6 bases, with 13 bases between. The V gene's germline CDR1 is SGDLS and CDR2 YYNGEE. CDR3 size: 14 residues. DNA of the CDR3: TGTGCCAGCAGCGTAGCAGGGGTCGAGAGCGAGCAGTACTTC. It encodes CASSVAGVESEQYF.

The DNA of the CDR3 is TGCGCCAGCAGCCACAGGGGGACAGGAGAGACCCAGTACTTC. Encoded protein: CASSHRGTGETQYF. This rearrangement joins TRBV4-1 to TRBJ2-5; 8 bases line up with TRBD1. The germline V gene has CDR1 MGHRA and CDR2 YSYEKL. Losses at the gene ends were 3 bases for V and 4 bases for J; bases not matched to a gene: 4. The CDR3 runs to 14 residues.

This chain links TRBV7-2 with TRBJ1-5, with D possibly being TRBD1 (5 bases). Germline CDR1 is SGHTA and CDR2 is FQGNSA. V shed 5 bases and J shed 7 bases, with 9 bases lying between them. The CDR3 runs 12 residues. CDR3 bases: TGTGCCAGCAGCCTAGGGACGCAGCCCCAGCATTTT. Protein sequence: CASSLGTQPQHF. The full variable domain, in which reference TRBV7-2 and TRBJ1-5 provide the parts outside the CDR3, is GAGVSQSPSNKVTEKGKDVELRCDPISGHTALYWYRQSLGQGLEFLIYFQGNSAPDKSGLPSDRFSAERTGGSVSTLTIQRTQQEDSAVYLCASSLGTQPQHFGDGTRLSIL.

This chain uses TRBV19 with TRBJ1-6; D is ambiguous. Deletions cut 3 bases from V and 5 bases from J, with 8 bases between. This CDR3 is built from 14 residues. Germline V CDR1 and CDR2: LNHDA, SQIVND (reference sequence). DNA of the CDR3: TGTGCCAGTAGTATTCAGGTTAATAATTCACCCCTCCACTTT. It encodes CASSIQVNNSPLHF.

In its sample, this clone was seen a few times. This rearrangement joins TRBV11-3 to TRBJ2-5; D not resolved. V was cut by 2 bases and J by 2 bases, with 9 bases left in between. This CDR3 is built from 14 residues. CDR1 is SGHNT and CDR2 is YENEEA in the germline V gene. The CDR3 protein is CASSLNAVQETQYF. The CDR3 DNA sequence: TGTGCCAGCAGCTTAAATGCGGTTCAAGAGACCCAGTACTTC.

The V gene is TRBV10-3, the J gene TRBJ1-5; tentatively, D is TRBD1 (6 bases). V lost 2 bases, J lost 3 bases, and 11 bases lay in between. The CDR3 is 15 amino acids. CDR1 ENHRY and CDR2 SYGVKD come from the germline V gene. CDR3 sequence reads: CAISEAGAPNQPQHF. The DNA of the CDR3 is TGTGCCATCAGTGAGGCGGGGGCCCCCAATCAGCCCCAGCATTTT.

Only one count was recorded for this clone. V and J are TRBV30 and TRBJ1-5; tentatively, D is TRBD1 (5 bases). Trimming pared 2 bases from V and 9 bases from J, leaving 11 bases between. The CDR3 loop spans 12 amino acids. Germline V CDR1 and CDR2: GTSNPN, SVGIG (reference sequence). The CDR3: CAWSTGERPQHF. The CDR3 DNA sequence: TGTGCCTGGAGTACGGGGGAGAGGCCCCAGCATTTT.

The table lists this clone with a few counts. V gene TRBV19 combines with J gene TRBJ1-2, with TRBD1 matching over 9 bases. J was trimmed by 8 bases and V by 5 bases; bases with no gene match: 18. CDR1 is LNHDA, CDR2 SQIVND, per germline (reference sequence). The CDR3 consists of 17 residues. DNA of the CDR3: TGTGCCAGTAGTTTCCCCTCCCCGGACAGGGGATTTCGGGGCTACACCTTC. This sequence encodes CASSFPSPDRGFRGYTF. Combining the CDR3 with reference TRBV19 and TRBJ1-2 gives the whole variable domain DGGITQSPKYLFRKEGQNVTLSCEQNLNHDAMYWYRQDPGQGLRLIYYSQIVNDFQKGDIAEGYSVSREKKESFPLTVTSAQKNPTAFYLCASSFPSPDRGFRGYTFGSGTRLTVV.

This chain joins TRBV5-1 and TRBJ2-5; D may be TRBD1 or TRBD2 (5 bases each). The ends were cut back, 0 bases at V and 1 base at J, with 7 bases in the middle. The CDR3 sequence is 14 residues long. The V gene's germline CDR1 is SGHRS and CDR2 YFSETQ. The CDR3: CASSLEGRQETQYF. The CDR3 DNA reads TGCGCCAGCAGCTTGGAGGGACGCCAAGAGACCCAGTACTTC.

The CDR3 sequence is CASSQDQVNYGYTF. The CDR3 nucleotides are TGTGCCAGCAGCCAAGATCAGGTGAACTATGGCTACACCTTC. This rearrangement joins TRBV4-2 to TRBJ1-2; no definite D call. The V end lost 0 bases, the J end lost 2 bases, and 7 bases lay between the germline ends. Looked up from germline, CDR1 is LGHNA and CDR2 is YNFKEQ. The CDR3 sequence is 14 residues long.

The chain carries TRBV19 and TRBJ2-5, with a tentative D call TRBD2 (7 bases). The CDR3 consists of 13 residues. Germline V gene lookup returns CDR1 LNHDA and CDR2 SQIVND (reference sequence). V lost 9 bases, J lost 4 bases, and 15 bases lay in between. CDR3 amino acids: CARGGGGVETQYF. The CDR3 region has the DNA TGTGCCAGAGGAGGAGGGGGGGTAGAGACCCAGTACTTC. The full variable domain, completed using reference TRBV19 and TRBJ2-5, is DGGITQSPKYLFRKEGQNVTLSCEQNLNHDAMYWYRQDPGQGLRLIYYSQIVNDFQKGDIAEGYSVSREKKESFPLTVTSAQKNPTAFYLCARGGGGVETQYFGPGTRLLVL.

This chain joins TRBV24-1 and TRBJ1-2; D is ambiguous. The CDR3 has 14 amino acids. V was trimmed by 4 bases and J by 1 base, leaving 9 bases between them. Germline CDR1 reads KGHDR; CDR2 reads SFDVKD. For the CDR3, the DNA is TGTGCCACCAGTGACTCCAGGCATAACTATGGCTACACCTTC. This gives the protein CATSDSRHNYGYTF.